The sample holds one count of the clone carrying this T cell receptor beta chain. Other DNA sequences in this sample translate to the same CDR3. From germline, CDR1 is MNHNS and CDR2 SASEGT. CDR3 length: 15 residues. Deletions cut 1 base from V and 2 bases from J, with 11 bases between. In each PCR, synthetic TCR analog templates were spiked in. Here immunoSEQ multiplex PCR was the method, and the copy in TCRdb shows in-frame clones only, minus some. The sample yields approximately 72,000 clones, around 88% seen once. The sample is drawn from a study of PD-L1 blockade in urothelial cancer. The wider study: At 3 weeks after treatment start (second dose) and again at 6 weeks, blood was analyzed. Specimens of blood held a median count of 141,255 T cells.

This sample's time point: pretreatment peripheral blood. The receptor's source is a man in his sixties with urothelial cancer. This chain links TRBV6-1 with TRBJ1-2, with D maybe TRBD1 (5 bases). Sequenced material: PBMCs, taken around atezolizumab (anti-PD-L1) treatment. The CDR3 spells CASSEGWGQNYGYTF. Here the CDR3 DNA reads TGTGCCAGCAGTGAAGGGTGGGGCCAAAACTATGGCTACACCTTC.